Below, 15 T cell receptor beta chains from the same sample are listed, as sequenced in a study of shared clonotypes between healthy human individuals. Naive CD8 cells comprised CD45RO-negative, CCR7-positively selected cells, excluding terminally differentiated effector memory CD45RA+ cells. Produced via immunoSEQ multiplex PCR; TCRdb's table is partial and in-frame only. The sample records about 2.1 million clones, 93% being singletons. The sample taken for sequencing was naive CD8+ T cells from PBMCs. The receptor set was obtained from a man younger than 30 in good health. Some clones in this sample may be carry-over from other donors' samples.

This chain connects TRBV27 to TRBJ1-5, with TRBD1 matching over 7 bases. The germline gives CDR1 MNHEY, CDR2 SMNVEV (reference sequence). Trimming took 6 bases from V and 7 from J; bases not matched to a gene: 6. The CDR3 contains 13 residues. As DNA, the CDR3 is TGTGCCAGCAGACAAAGGGGGCACCAGCCCCAGCATTTT. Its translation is CASRQRGHQPQHF.

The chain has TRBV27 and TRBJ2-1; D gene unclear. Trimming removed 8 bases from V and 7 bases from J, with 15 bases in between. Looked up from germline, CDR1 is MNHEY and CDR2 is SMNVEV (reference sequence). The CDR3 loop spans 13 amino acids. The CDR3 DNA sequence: TGTGCCAGCCGACCCTCTCTGGGAAATGAGCAGTTCTTC. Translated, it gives CASRPSLGNEQFF.

CDR3 DNA sequence: TGTGCCAGCAGGAAGCGGGAGGGCTACTTAAAAGAGACCCAGTACTTC. Translating it yields CASRKREGYLKETQYF. The J gene is TRBJ2-5, the V gene TRBV27, with TRBD2 matching over 10 bases. CDR1 and CDR2 (germline): MNHEY, SMNVEV (reference sequence). With V trimmed by 6 bases and J by 3 bases, 10 bases remained unmatched. This CDR3 has 16 residues.

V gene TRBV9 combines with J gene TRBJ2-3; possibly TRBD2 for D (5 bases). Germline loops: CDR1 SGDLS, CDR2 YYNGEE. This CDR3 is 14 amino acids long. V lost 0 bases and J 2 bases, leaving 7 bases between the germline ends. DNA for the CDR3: TGTGCCAGCAGCGTAGAGGAGGACACAGATACGCAGTATTTT. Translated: CASSVEEDTDTQYF.

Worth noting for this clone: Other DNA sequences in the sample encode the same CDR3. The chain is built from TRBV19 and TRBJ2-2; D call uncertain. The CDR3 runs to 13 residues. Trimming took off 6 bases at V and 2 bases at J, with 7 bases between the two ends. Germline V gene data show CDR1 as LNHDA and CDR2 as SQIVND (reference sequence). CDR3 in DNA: TGTGCCAGTAGGGTACCTAACACCGGGGAGCTGTTTTTT. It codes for CASRVPNTGELFF.

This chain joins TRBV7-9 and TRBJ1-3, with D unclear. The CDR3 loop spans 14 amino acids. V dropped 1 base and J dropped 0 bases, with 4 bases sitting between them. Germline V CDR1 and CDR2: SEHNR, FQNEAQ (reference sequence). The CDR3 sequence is CASSLDTSGNTIYF. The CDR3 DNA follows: TGTGCCAGCAGCTTAGACACCTCTGGAAACACCATATATTTT.

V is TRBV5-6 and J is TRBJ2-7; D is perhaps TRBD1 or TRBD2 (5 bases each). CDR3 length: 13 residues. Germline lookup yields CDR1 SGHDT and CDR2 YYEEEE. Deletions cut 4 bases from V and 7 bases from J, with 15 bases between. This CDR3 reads CASSGGSTAEQYF. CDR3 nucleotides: TGTGCCAGCAGCGGGGGATCTACGGCGGAGCAGTACTTC.

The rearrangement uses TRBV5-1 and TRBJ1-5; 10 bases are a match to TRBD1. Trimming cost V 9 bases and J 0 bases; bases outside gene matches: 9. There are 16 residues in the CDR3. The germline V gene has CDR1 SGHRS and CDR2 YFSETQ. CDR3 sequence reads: CATCRQGAISNQPQHF. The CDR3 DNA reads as TGCGCCACCTGCAGACAGGGGGCAATTAGCAATCAGCCCCAGCATTTT. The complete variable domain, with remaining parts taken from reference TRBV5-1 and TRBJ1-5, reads KAGVTQTPRYLIKTRGQQVTLSCSPISGHRSVSWYQQTPGQGLQFLFEYFSETQRNKGNFPGRFSGRQFSNSRSEMNVSTLELGDSALYLCATCRQGAISNQPQHFGDGTRLSIL.

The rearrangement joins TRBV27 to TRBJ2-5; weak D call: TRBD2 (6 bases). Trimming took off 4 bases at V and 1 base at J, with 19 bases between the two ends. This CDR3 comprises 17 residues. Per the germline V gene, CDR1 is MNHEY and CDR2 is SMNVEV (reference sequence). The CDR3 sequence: CASSSHPPGAAQETQYF. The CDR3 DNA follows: TGTGCCAGCAGTTCGCACCCGCCGGGAGCGGCCCAAGAGACCCAGTACTTC.

CDR3 region: CASSLFERNTEAFF. CDR3 sequence (DNA): TGTGCCAGCAGTCTATTCGAGCGAAACACTGAAGCTTTCTTT. This chain connects TRBV27 to TRBJ1-1, with D uncertain. This CDR3 region has 14 residues. Germline lookup yields CDR1 MNHEY and CDR2 SMNVEV (reference sequence). Trimming took 5 bases from V and 2 from J, leaving 12 bases between them.

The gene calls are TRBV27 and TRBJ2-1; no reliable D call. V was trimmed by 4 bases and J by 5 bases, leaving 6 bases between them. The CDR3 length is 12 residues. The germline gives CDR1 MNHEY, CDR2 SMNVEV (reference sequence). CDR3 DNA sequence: TGTGCCAGCAGTTCCGACCACAATGAGCAGTTCTTC. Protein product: CASSSDHNEQFF.

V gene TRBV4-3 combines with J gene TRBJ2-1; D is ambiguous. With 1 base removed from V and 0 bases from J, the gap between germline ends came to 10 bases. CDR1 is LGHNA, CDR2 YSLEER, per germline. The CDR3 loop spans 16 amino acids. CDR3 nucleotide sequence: TGCGCCAGCAGCCAAGGAACTCGGGTCTCCTACAATGAGCAGTTCTTC. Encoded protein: CASSQGTRVSYNEQFF.

Here the CDR3 DNA reads TGTGCCAGCAGCGTAGCTCGGCAGGGTGGAGACTATGGCTACACCTTC. As protein: CASSVARQGGDYGYTF. This chain uses TRBV9 with TRBJ1-2, with D possibly TRBD1 on 5 matching bases. Trimming took 0 bases from V and 3 from J, leaving 15 bases between them. Germline V gene lookup returns CDR1 SGDLS and CDR2 YYNGEE. The CDR3 is made up of 16 amino acids.

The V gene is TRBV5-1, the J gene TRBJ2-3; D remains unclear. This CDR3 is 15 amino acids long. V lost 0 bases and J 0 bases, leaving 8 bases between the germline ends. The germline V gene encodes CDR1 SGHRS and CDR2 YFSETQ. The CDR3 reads CASSLDMSSTDTQYF. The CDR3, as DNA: TGCGCCAGCAGCTTGGATATGTCGAGCACAGATACGCAGTATTTT.

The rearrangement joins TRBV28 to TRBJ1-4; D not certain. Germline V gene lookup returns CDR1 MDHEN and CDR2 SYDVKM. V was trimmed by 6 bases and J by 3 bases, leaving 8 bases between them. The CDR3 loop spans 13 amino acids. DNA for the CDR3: TGTGCCAGCAGGCCGGAGGCTAATGAAAAACTGTTTTTT. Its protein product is CASRPEANEKLFF.